One and the same sample provided the 28 T cell receptor beta chains below, sequenced in a study of OX40 agonist ivuxolimab in advanced cancers. The method was immunoSEQ multiplex PCR; TCRdb's version includes in-frame clones alone and lacks a portion of them. This table has 65,000 to 95,000 clones, about 92% appearing once. This specimen consisted of CD4+ or CD8+ T cells sorted from blood, obtained in a trial of the OX40 agonist ivuxolimab. These receptors were collected from an adult with an advanced solid tumor such as melanoma, head and neck, liver or kidney cancer.

This clone was seen only a few times. The V gene is TRBV7-8, the J gene TRBJ2-7; 8 bases fit TRBD2. This CDR3 contains 15 residues. CDR1 and CDR2 from the germline V gene are SGHVS and FQNEAQ. The V and J ends lost 5 bases and 6 bases, in that order; junction bases with no gene match: 12. The CDR3 DNA reads as TGTGCCAGCAGCCCCGATACGGGAGGGAGGGGCGAGCAGTACTTC. This gives the protein CASSPDTGGRGEQYF.

The rearrangement uses TRBV14 and TRBJ2-3; D call uncertain. The CDR3 is 15 amino acids. CDR1 and CDR2 from the germline V gene are SGHDN and FVKESK. The germline V and J ends were trimmed by 4 bases and 2 bases, with 13 bases remaining between them. In DNA form, the CDR3 reads TGTGCCAGCAGCCTACGGACCTACGACACAGATACGCAGTATTTT. Protein: CASSLRTYDTDTQYF.

This clone occurred a few times. CDR3 in amino acids: CASSESWKSYEQYF. The CDR3 bases are TGTGCCAGCAGTGAAAGTTGGAAAAGTTACGAGCAGTACTTC. The chain couples TRBV6-1 to TRBJ2-7; D is undetermined. Germline loops: CDR1 MNHNS, CDR2 SASEGT. The ends were cut back, 2 bases at V and 4 bases at J, with 12 bases in the middle. This CDR3 has 14 amino acids.

The chain carries TRBV5-1 and TRBJ1-2, with unresolved D. The CDR3 is 14 amino acids. V was trimmed by 4 bases and J by 6 bases, leaving 16 bases between them. The V gene's germline CDR1 is SGHRS and CDR2 YFSETQ. The DNA for the CDR3 is TGCGCCAGCAGCCCCGACCGACAAATGGATGGCTACACCTTC. As protein: CASSPDRQMDGYTF.

This chain connects TRBV18 to TRBJ2-5, with D perhaps being TRBD1 or TRBD2 (5 bases each). Deletions cut 5 bases from V and 7 bases from J, with 11 bases between. The length of the CDR3 is 12 residues. CDR1 and CDR2 (germline): KGHSH, LQKENI. The CDR3 DNA is TGTGCCAGCTCATTGCAGGGACCGACCCAGTACTTC. This encodes CASSLQGPTQYF.

The chain has TRBV5-1 and TRBJ2-1, with D unclear. The germline gives CDR1 SGHRS, CDR2 YFSETQ. The CDR3 is 16 residues long. Trimming took off 4 bases at V and 6 bases at J, with 20 bases between the two ends. CDR3 in DNA: TGCGCCAGCAGCCCCACTCTCGGACCAACCAGCAATGAGCAGTTCTTC. This codes for CASSPTLGPTSNEQFF.

The chain combines TRBV6-6 with TRBJ1-2; D gene unclear. V was shortened by 5 bases and J by 8 bases, with 21 bases between the two germline ends. The CDR3 spans 15 residues. The germline V gene has CDR1 MNHNY and CDR2 SVGAGI (reference sequence). CDR3 in amino acids: CASSTSELTDGGYTF. Here the CDR3 DNA reads TGTGCCAGCAGTACTTCTGAACTAACCGACGGGGGCTACACCTTC.

This chain joins TRBV18 and TRBJ2-1; 7 bases align to TRBD2. Looked up from germline, CDR1 is KGHSH and CDR2 is LQKENI. The CDR3 spans 14 residues. V lost 5 bases and J lost 9; bases outside the gene matches: 10. CDR3 amino acids: CASSAGTTETEQFF. In DNA, the CDR3 is TGTGCCAGCTCAGCCGGGACTACCGAAACTGAGCAGTTCTTC.

The rearrangement links TRBV14 to TRBJ2-1; 12 bases line up with TRBD2. Losses at the gene ends were 0 bases for V and 3 bases for J; bases not matched to a gene: 9. This CDR3 has 19 residues. The V gene's germline CDR1 is SGHDN and CDR2 FVKESK. In DNA, the CDR3 is TGTGCCAGCAGCCAAGATCTCTCCGGGACTAGCGGGCGCTACAATGAGCAGTTCTTC. Its translation is CASSQDLSGTSGRYNEQFF.

The chain has TRBV7-2 and TRBJ1-4, with D perhaps matching TRBD1 (5 bases). The CDR3 has 20 residues. Per germline, CDR1 SGHTA and CDR2 FQGNSA. Trimming shortened V by 0 bases and J by 3 bases, and 23 bases separated the two germline ends. The CDR3 nucleotides are TGTGCCAGCAGCTTAGCTGGGCGGGGGATCCCCTCCGTGTCTAATGAAAAACTGTTTTTT. This gives the protein CASSLAGRGIPSVSNEKLFF.

This chain links TRBV29-1 with TRBJ2-1, with a weak D call TRBD1 (6 bases). Looked up from germline, CDR1 is SQVTM and CDR2 is ANQGSEA. The CDR3 covers 14 residues. Trimming shortened V by 3 bases and J by 4 bases, and 13 bases separated the two germline ends. The CDR3 is CSVDSTGLYNEQFF. In nucleotides, the CDR3 is TGCAGCGTTGATTCGACAGGATTATACAATGAGCAGTTCTTC.

The chain joins TRBV19 to TRBJ2-7, with a tentative D call TRBD2 (5 bases). V lost 7 bases and J lost 2, with 15 bases in between. CDR3 length equals 14 residues. Germline V CDR1 and CDR2: LNHDA, SQIVND (reference sequence). The chain's CDR3 is CASTQGRGAYEQYF. CDR3 bases: TGTGCCAGTACCCAAGGGAGAGGAGCCTACGAGCAGTACTTC. Using reference TRBV19 and TRBJ2-7 for the parts outside the CDR3, the full variable domain is DGGITQSPKYLFRKEGQNVTLSCEQNLNHDAMYWYRQDPGQGLRLIYYSQIVNDFQKGDIAEGYSVSREKKESFPLTVTSAQKNPTAFYLCASTQGRGAYEQYFGPGTRLTVT.

The chain recombines TRBV19 with TRBJ1-2; no definite D call. This CDR3 is 15 amino acids long. The germline gives CDR1 LNHDA, CDR2 SQIVND (reference sequence). V gave up 6 bases and J gave up 4 bases, with 18 bases separating them. CDR3 DNA: TGTGCCAGTAGCCCCACCGGTTTGATCGGCTATGGCTACACCTTC. Translation: CASSPTGLIGYGYTF.

This clone was seen a handful of times. Compared with germline, one end of the junction differs, possibly owing to a read error. The V call is TRBV29-1, the J call TRBJ1-1, with TRBD1 as a possible D gene (6 bases). The V gene's germline CDR1 is SQVTM and CDR2 ANQGSEA. The CDR3 is 12 amino acids. DNA of the CDR3: TGCAGCGTAGAAGGACAGAGCACTGAAGCTTTCTTT. It yields the protein CSVEGQSTEAFF.

The V and J genes are TRBV27 and TRBJ2-7, with no clear D. V was pared by 4 bases and J by 3 bases, with 10 bases between. The germline V gene encodes CDR1 MNHEY and CDR2 SMNVEV (reference sequence). This CDR3 comprises 13 residues. CDR3 nucleotide sequence: TGTGCCAGCAGTTCGTCCGATATCTACGAGCAGTACTTC. This encodes CASSSSDIYEQYF.

This clone came up once. V usage is TRBV19 and J usage is TRBJ2-2, with a possible D match to TRBD1 (6 bases). The CDR3 length is 13 residues. Trimming took off 5 bases at V and 7 bases at J, with 11 bases between the two ends. Germline CDR1 and CDR2: LNHDA and SQIVND (reference sequence). CDR3 DNA: TGTGCCAGTAGTGGGCAGGGGCTCGGGGAGCTGTTTTTT. Translated, it gives CASSGQGLGELFF. The full variable domain, with the rest looked up from reference TRBV19 and TRBJ2-2, is DGGITQSPKYLFRKEGQNVTLSCEQNLNHDAMYWYRQDPGQGLRLIYYSQIVNDFQKGDIAEGYSVSREKKESFPLTVTSAQKNPTAFYLCASSGQGLGELFFGEGSRLTVL.

V and J are TRBV29-1 and TRBJ1-2; a weak D match, TRBD1 (5 bases). The CDR3 consists of 14 residues. Germline V lookup: CDR1 SQVTM, CDR2 ANQGSEA. V shed 4 bases and J shed 8 bases, with 20 bases lying between them. CDR3 amino acids: CSVGGGTSQEGYTF. The CDR3 bases are TGCAGCGTTGGGGGGGGGACCTCCCAGGAAGGCTACACCTTC. Full variable domain (outside the CDR3, taken from reference TRBV29-1 and TRBJ1-2): SAVISQKPSRDICQRGTSLTIQCQVDSQVTMMFWYRQQPGQSLTLIATANQGSEATYESGFVIDKFPISRPNLTFSTLTVSNMSPEDSSIYLCSVGGGTSQEGYTFGSGTRLTVV.

This clone was detected only once. The chain couples TRBV5-1 to TRBJ1-5; 8 nucleotides line up with TRBD1. This CDR3 contains 15 residues. The germline gives CDR1 SGHRS, CDR2 YFSETQ. J lost 0 bases, V lost 4 bases, and 3 bases had no gene match. The CDR3 reads CASSPGQASNQPQHF. In nucleotides, the CDR3 is TGCGCCAGCAGCCCGGGACAGGCTAGCAATCAGCCCCAGCATTTT.

Written as DNA, the CDR3 is TGTGCCACCCTAGCCGGGGGGTATGGGGCCAACGTCCTGACTTTC. Protein: CATLAGGYGANVLTF. The V and J genes are TRBV10-3 and TRBJ2-6; 7 bases line up with TRBD2. With V trimmed by 10 bases and J by 3 bases, 9 bases remained unmatched. Germline CDR1 is ENHRY and CDR2 is SYGVKD. The CDR3 is made up of 15 amino acids.

In its sample, this clone was seen a few times. This chain connects TRBV19 to TRBJ2-5; no firm D call. Trimming took 8 bases from V and 4 from J, leaving 17 bases between them. The CDR3 contains 14 residues. Germline V lookup: CDR1 LNHDA, CDR2 SQIVND (reference sequence). The CDR3 nucleotides are TGTGCCAGTTCTACGCAGCGATTTGGAGAGACCCAGTACTTC. This encodes CASSTQRFGETQYF.

V is TRBV7-9 and J is TRBJ2-5; 9 bases are a match to TRBD2. The CDR3 loop spans 15 amino acids. Germline V lookup: CDR1 SEHNR, CDR2 FQNEAQ (reference sequence). V lost 4 bases, J lost 2 bases, and 5 bases stayed unmatched. DNA for the CDR3: TGTGCCAGCAGCTATAGCGGGGGACTACAAGAGACCCAGTACTTC. Its protein product is CASSYSGGLQETQYF. Looking up the rest from reference TRBV7-9 and TRBJ2-5 gives the full variable domain: DTGVSQNPRHKITKRGQNVTFRCDPISEHNRLYWYRQTLGQGPEFLTYFQNEAQLEKSRLLSDRFSAERPKGSFSTLEIQRTEQGDSAMYLCASSYSGGLQETQYFGPGTRLLVL.

This clone was seen a handful of times. The V call is TRBV2, the J call TRBJ1-5; tentatively, D is TRBD1 (5 bases). Germline V gives CDR1 SNHLY, CDR2 FYNNEI. CDR3 length: 15 residues. V was pared by 4 bases and J by 3 bases, with 13 bases between. The CDR3 sequence is CASSGIWGDNQPQHF. The CDR3 DNA reads as TGTGCCAGCAGTGGGATATGGGGGGACAATCAGCCCCAGCATTTT.

The J gene is TRBJ2-2, the V gene TRBV5-4, with D perhaps given as TRBD1 or TRBD2 (5 bases each). This CDR3 region has 14 residues. In germline, CDR1 is SGHNT, CDR2 YYREEE (reference sequence). Trimming took 3 bases from V and 1 from J, leaving 7 bases between them. This chain's CDR3 is CASSWDLNTGELFF. The CDR3 DNA follows: TGTGCCAGCAGCTGGGACCTGAACACCGGGGAGCTGTTTTTT. The whole variable domain, remainder taken from reference TRBV5-4 and TRBJ2-2, is ETGVTQSPTHLIKTRGQQVTLRCSSQSGHNTVSWYQQALGQGPQFIFQYYREEENGRGNFPPRFSGLQFPNYSSELNVNALELDDSALYLCASSWDLNTGELFFGEGSRLTVL.

The chain links TRBV30 to TRBJ2-1; D is possibly TRBD1 or TRBD2 (5 bases each). Germline V gene lookup returns CDR1 GTSNPN and CDR2 SVGIG (reference sequence). V dropped 4 bases and J dropped 6 bases, with 16 bases sitting between them. CDR3 length equals 14 residues. DNA for the CDR3: TGTGCCTGGACCCCGGGGACCCCCTCCAATGAGCAGTTCTTC. Amino acid sequence: CAWTPGTPSNEQFF.

The chain employs TRBV5-1 and TRBJ2-3; maybe TRBD2 (6 bases). V lost 0 bases and J 4 bases, leaving 9 bases between the germline ends. CDR1 and CDR2 (germline): SGHRS, YFSETQ. The CDR3 covers 14 residues. For the CDR3, the DNA is TGCGCCAGCAGCTTGGACACGGGGGCAGATACGCAGTATTTT. Protein: CASSLDTGADTQYF.

The chain joins TRBV6-5 to TRBJ2-7; 8 bases match TRBD2. CDR1 MNHEY and CDR2 SVGAGI come from the germline V gene. Losses at the gene ends were 11 bases for V and 2 bases for J; bases not matched to a gene: 2. The CDR3 totals 11 residues. In DNA, the CDR3 is TGTGCCTCAGCGGGAGCCTACGAGCAGTACTTC. Translation gives CASAGAYEQYF.

The CDR3 DNA reads TGCAGCGTTGAACTTGCGGTACAAGAGACCCAGTACTTC. It encodes CSVELAVQETQYF. The chain links TRBV29-1 to TRBJ2-5; unclear D gene. CDR1 SQVTM and CDR2 ANQGSEA come from the germline V gene. The length of the CDR3 is 13 residues. Trimming stripped 2 bases from V and 2 bases from J, with 9 bases between.

CDR3 sequence reads: CASSLVPDSYEQYF. In DNA form, the CDR3 reads TGCGCCAGCAGCTTGGTGCCGGACTCCTACGAGCAGTACTTC. This chain connects TRBV5-1 to TRBJ2-7; D gene uncertain. Per the germline V gene, CDR1 is SGHRS and CDR2 is YFSETQ. V lost 0 bases and J 0 bases, leaving 7 bases between the germline ends. This CDR3 comprises 14 residues.